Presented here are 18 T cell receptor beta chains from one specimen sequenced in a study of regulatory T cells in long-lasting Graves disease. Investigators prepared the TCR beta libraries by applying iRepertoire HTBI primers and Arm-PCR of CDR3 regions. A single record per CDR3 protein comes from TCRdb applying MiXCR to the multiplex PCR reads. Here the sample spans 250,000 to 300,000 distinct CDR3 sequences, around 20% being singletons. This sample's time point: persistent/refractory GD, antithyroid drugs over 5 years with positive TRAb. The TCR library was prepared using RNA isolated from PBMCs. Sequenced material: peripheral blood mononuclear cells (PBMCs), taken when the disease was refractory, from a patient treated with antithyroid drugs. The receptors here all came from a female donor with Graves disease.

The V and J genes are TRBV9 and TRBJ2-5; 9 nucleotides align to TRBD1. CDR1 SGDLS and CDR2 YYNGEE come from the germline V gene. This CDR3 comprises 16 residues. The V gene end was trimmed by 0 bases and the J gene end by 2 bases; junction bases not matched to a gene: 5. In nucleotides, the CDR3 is TGTGCCAGCAGCGTAGACCCGGGACAGGGACAAGAGACCCAGTACTTC. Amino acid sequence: CASSVDPGQGQETQYF.

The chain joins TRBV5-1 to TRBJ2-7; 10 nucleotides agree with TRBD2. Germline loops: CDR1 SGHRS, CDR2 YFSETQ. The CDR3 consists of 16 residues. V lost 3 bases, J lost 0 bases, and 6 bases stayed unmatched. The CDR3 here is CASSSQSGRVSYEQYF. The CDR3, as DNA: TGCGCCAGCAGCTCTCAAAGCGGGAGGGTCTCCTACGAGCAGTACTTC.

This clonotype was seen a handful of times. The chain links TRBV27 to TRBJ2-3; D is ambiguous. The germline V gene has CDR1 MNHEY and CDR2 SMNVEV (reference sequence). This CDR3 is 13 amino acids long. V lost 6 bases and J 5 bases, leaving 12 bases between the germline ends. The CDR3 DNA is TGTGCCAGCAGCCGATCCGTCCGAGATACGCAGTATTTT. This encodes CASSRSVRDTQYF.

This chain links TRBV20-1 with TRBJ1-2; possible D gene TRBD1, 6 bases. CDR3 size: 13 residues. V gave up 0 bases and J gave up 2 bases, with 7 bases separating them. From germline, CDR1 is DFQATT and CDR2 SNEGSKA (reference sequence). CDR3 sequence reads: CSARDDRNYGYTF. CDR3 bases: TGCAGTGCTAGAGACGACAGGAACTATGGCTACACCTTC.

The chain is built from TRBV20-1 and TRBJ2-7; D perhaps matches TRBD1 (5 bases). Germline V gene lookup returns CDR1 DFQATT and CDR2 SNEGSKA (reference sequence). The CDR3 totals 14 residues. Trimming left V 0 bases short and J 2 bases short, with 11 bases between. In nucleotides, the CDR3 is TGCAGTGCTAGAGATCAGGGCAGAACCTACGAGCAGTACTTC. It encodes CSARDQGRTYEQYF.

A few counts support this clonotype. CDR3 sequence (DNA): TGTGCCAGCAGCTTGATCATCTCCTACGAGCAGTACTTC. Encoded protein: CASSLIISYEQYF. The genes are TRBV7-9 and TRBJ2-7; D is uncertain. V lost 3 bases, J lost 0 bases, and 6 bases lay in between. CDR3 size: 13 residues. Germline V lookup: CDR1 SEHNR, CDR2 FQNEAQ (reference sequence). Complete variable domain (other parts from reference TRBV7-9 and TRBJ2-7): DTGVSQNPRHKITKRGQNVTFRCDPISEHNRLYWYRQTLGQGPEFLTYFQNEAQLEKSRLLSDRFSAERPKGSFSTLEIQRTEQGDSAMYLCASSLIISYEQYFGPGTRLTVT.

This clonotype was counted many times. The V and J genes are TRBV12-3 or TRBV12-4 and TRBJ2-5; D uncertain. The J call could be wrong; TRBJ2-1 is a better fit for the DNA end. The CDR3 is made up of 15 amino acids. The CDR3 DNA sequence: TGTGCCAGCAGTTTAGGGACCGAAGGGTACAATGAGCAGTTCTTC. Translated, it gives CASSLGTEGYNEQFF.

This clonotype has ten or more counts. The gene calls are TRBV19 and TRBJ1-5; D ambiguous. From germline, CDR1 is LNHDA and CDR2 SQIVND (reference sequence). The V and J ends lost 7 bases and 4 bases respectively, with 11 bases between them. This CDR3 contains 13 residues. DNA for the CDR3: TGTGCCAGTAAACGGGAAATGAATCAGCCCCAGCATTTT. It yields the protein CASKREMNQPQHF.

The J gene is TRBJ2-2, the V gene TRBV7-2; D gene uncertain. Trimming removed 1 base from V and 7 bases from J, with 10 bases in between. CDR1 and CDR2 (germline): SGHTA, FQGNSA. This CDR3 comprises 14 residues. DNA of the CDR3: TGTGCCAGCAGCTTAGGTTTCAGGCTCGGGGAGCTGTTTTTT. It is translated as CASSLGFRLGELFF.

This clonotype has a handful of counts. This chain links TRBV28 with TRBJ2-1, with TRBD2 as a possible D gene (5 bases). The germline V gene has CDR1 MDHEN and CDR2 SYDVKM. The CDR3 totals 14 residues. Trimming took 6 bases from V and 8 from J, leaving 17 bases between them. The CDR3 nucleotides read TGTGCCAGCAGCGCTAGCACAAAGAAGGATGAGCAGTTCTTC. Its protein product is CASSASTKKDEQFF.

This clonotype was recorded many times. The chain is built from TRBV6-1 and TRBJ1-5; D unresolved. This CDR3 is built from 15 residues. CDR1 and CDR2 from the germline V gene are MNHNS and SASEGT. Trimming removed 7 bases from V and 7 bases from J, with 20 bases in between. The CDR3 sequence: CASNEFARSGQPQHF. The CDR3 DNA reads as TGTGCCAGCAACGAGTTTGCGCGTAGCGGACAGCCCCAGCATTTT.

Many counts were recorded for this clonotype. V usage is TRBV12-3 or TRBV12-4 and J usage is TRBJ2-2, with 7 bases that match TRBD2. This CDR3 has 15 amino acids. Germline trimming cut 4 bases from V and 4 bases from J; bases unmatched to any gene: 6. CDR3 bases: TGTGCCAGCAGTTCCGAGACTAGCAGCACCGGGGAGCTGTTTTTT. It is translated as CASSSETSSTGELFF.

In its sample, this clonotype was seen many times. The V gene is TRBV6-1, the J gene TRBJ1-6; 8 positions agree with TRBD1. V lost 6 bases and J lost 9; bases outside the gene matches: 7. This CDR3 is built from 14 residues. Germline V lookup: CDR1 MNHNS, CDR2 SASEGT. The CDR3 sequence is CASRPGQGGSPLHF. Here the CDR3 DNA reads TGTGCCAGCAGACCCGGACAGGGAGGTTCACCCCTCCACTTT.

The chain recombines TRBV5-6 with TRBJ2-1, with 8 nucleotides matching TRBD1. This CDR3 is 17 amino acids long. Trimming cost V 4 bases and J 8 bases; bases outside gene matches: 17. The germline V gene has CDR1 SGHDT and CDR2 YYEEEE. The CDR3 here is CASSQVKGQEGMYEQFF. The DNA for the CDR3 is TGTGCCAGCAGCCAGGTCAAGGGACAGGAGGGGATGTATGAGCAGTTCTTC.

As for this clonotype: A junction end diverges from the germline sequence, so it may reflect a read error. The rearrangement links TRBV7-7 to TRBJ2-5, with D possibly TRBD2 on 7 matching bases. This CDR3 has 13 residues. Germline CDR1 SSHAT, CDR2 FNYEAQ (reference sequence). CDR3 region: CASSSGEGKTQYF. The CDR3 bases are TGTGCTAGCAGCTCAGGGGAGGGGAAGACCCAGTACTTC.

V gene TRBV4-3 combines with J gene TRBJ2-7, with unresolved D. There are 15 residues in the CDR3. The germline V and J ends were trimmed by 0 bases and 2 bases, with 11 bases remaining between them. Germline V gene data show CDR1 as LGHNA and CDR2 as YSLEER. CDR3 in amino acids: CASSQDLDLTYEQYF. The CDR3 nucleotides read TGCGCCAGCAGCCAAGATCTAGACCTGACCTACGAGCAGTACTTC.

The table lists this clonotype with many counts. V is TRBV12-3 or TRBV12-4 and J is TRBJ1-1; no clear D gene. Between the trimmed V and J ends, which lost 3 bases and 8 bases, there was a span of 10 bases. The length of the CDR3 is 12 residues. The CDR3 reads CASSLGPMEAFF. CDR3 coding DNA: TGTGCCAGCAGTTTGGGTCCCATGGAAGCTTTCTTT.

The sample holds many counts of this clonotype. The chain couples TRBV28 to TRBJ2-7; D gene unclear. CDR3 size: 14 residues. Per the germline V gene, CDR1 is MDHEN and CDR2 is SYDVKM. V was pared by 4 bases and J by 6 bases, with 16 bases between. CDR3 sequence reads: CASSSPALAGEQYF. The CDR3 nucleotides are TGTGCCAGCAGTTCCCCGGCCTTGGCCGGCGAGCAGTACTTC.